This TCR beta chain was identified in a study of blood T cell repertoires in COVID-19. Study-level information: The United States, Italy and Spain provided the acute and convalescent COVID-19 samples. PBMCs, B-cell-depleted T cells, or T cells were the source of the cDNA or gDNA that made up the material.

Participants came from fewer than 25 US areas, aged about 18 to 89 years. Participants reported their clinical history, and cohort assignment relied on those reports. Generated by immunoSEQ multiplex PCR, the TCRdb table keeps only in-frame clones and is missing some. This table holds 350,000 to 550,000 clones, around 90% found once. The source material was PBMCs or T cells enriched from blood (not recorded which). This receptor was obtained from a woman between 18 and 29 years old with acute COVID-19.

The CDR3 region has the DNA TGTGCCAGCAGCCACCTAGCGGGGGGATTCCTCAACTCCTACAATGAGCAGTTCTTC. Translation: CASSHLAGGFLNSYNEQFF. J is TRBJ2-1 and V is TRBV3-1 (or the pseudogene TRBV3-2); 11 bases map to TRBD2. CDR3 length: 19 residues. Germline loops: CDR1 LGHDT, CDR2 YNNKEL (reference sequence). V lost 3 bases, J lost 0 bases, and 10 bases stayed unmatched.